The rows below give T cell receptor beta chains drawn from one sample of a study of beta chain features in type 1 diabetes. Clones were read by immunoSEQ multiplex PCR, and TCRdb kept only the in-frame ones, dropping some. In the table there are a few hundred thousand clones, over 10% of which are singletons. Material for sequencing was naive CD4+ T cells from blood. Every receptor here comes from a woman between 18 and 30 years old with type 1 diabetes. The CDR3 runs from the conserved cysteine through the conserved F or W. Fields, in order: D gene, J gene, V gene, clone size, CDR3 DNA, CDR3 protein. A D gene is named only where the DNA matches it firmly. Rows may omit the clone size; those that give it use once, few, many or a size class.

d_gene: -; j_gene: TRBJ1-3; v_gene: TRBV11-2; abundance: -; CDR3nt: TGTGCCAGCAGCATAGTATCGGCTGGAAACACCATATATTTT; CDR3aa: CASSIVSAGNTIYF
d_gene: TRBD1; j_gene: TRBJ1-2; v_gene: TRBV27; abundance: -; CDR3nt: TGTGCCAGCAGGGACCGGGACAGCGCTAACTATGGCTACACCTTC; CDR3aa: CASRDRDSANYGYTF
d_gene: TRBD1; j_gene: TRBJ1-4; v_gene: TRBV30; abundance: few; CDR3nt: TGTGCCTGTCAGACAGGGACTAATGAAAAACTGTTTTTT; CDR3aa: CACQTGTNEKLFF
d_gene: TRBD1; j_gene: TRBJ2-2; v_gene: TRBV2; abundance: few; CDR3nt: TGTGCCAGCAGTGTAGGGACAGGGCGGACCGGGGAGCTGTTTTTT; CDR3aa: CASSVGTGRTGELFF
d_gene: -; j_gene: TRBJ2-7; v_gene: TRBV5-4; abundance: -; CDR3nt: TGTGCCAGCAGCTTAACCCTGGCAGGGGACGACGAGCAGTACTTC; CDR3aa: CASSLTLAGDDEQYF
d_gene: -; j_gene: TRBJ1-1; v_gene: TRBV30; abundance: few; CDR3nt: TGTGCCTGGAGCAGAAGTGAAGCTTTCTTT; CDR3aa: CAWSRSEAFF
d_gene: TRBD1; j_gene: TRBJ2-1; v_gene: TRBV28; abundance: few; CDR3nt: TGTGCCAGCAGGGAAGGGGGCCGGAATGAGCAGTTCTTC; CDR3aa: CASREGGRNEQFF
d_gene: TRBD1; j_gene: TRBJ2-7; v_gene: TRBV28; abundance: -; CDR3nt: TGTGCCACCATACCAGGGGGATCCTACGAGCAGTACTTC; CDR3aa: CATIPGGSYEQYF
d_gene: TRBD1; j_gene: TRBJ1-6; v_gene: TRBV4-3; abundance: few; CDR3nt: TGCGCCAGCAGCCAAGCGGCAGGGGGCGATTCACCCCTCCACTTT; CDR3aa: CASSQAAGGDSPLHF
d_gene: TRBD2; j_gene: TRBJ2-7; v_gene: TRBV29-1; abundance: few; CDR3nt: TGCAGCGTTGCCCTCCCGGAGACCGGGACTAGCGGGAGGTTAAACTACGAGCAGTACTTC; CDR3aa: CSVALPETGTSGRLNYEQYF
d_gene: -; j_gene: TRBJ2-3; v_gene: TRBV4-1; abundance: -; CDR3nt: TGCGCCAGCAGCCATATTGGACAGCGCACAGATACGCAGTATTTT; CDR3aa: CASSHIGQRTDTQYF
d_gene: -; j_gene: TRBJ1-2; v_gene: TRBV5-1; abundance: few; CDR3nt: TGCGCCAGCAGCTCGGGGTTTACTAACTATGGCTACACCTTC; CDR3aa: CASSSGFTNYGYTF
d_gene: -; j_gene: TRBJ2-2; v_gene: TRBV5-1; abundance: -; CDR3nt: TGCGCCAGCAGCCCTTCGAACACCGGGGAGCTGTTTTTT; CDR3aa: CASSPSNTGELFF
d_gene: -; j_gene: TRBJ1-1; v_gene: TRBV2; abundance: few; CDR3nt: TGTGCCAGCGCGGAGGGTTGGCAGGGTGAAGCTTTCTTT; CDR3aa: CASAEGWQGEAFF
d_gene: -; j_gene: TRBJ2-6; v_gene: TRBV5-6; abundance: -; CDR3nt: TGTGCCAGCAGCTTTACATCGATCACTGGGGCCAACGTCCTGACTTTC; CDR3aa: CASSFTSITGANVLTF
d_gene: TRBD2; j_gene: TRBJ2-1; v_gene: TRBV10-3; abundance: -; CDR3nt: TGTGCCATAGCGGGAGAGTACAATGAGCAGTTCTTC; CDR3aa: CAIAGEYNEQFF
d_gene: TRBD2; j_gene: TRBJ2-7; v_gene: TRBV19; abundance: -; CDR3nt: TGTGCCAGCAATAGCGGGAGCCTTCCCTACGAGCAGTACTTC; CDR3aa: CASNSGSLPYEQYF
d_gene: -; j_gene: TRBJ2-7; v_gene: TRBV6-6; abundance: -; CDR3nt: TGTGCCAGCAGCAACGGACATGGCTACGAGCAGTACTTC; CDR3aa: CASSNGHGYEQYF
d_gene: TRBD1; j_gene: TRBJ2-3; v_gene: TRBV14; abundance: -; CDR3nt: TGTGCCAGCAGCCATCCCCTCTCGGACAGGGGGACAGATACGCAGTATTTT; CDR3aa: CASSHPLSDRGTDTQYF
d_gene: -; j_gene: TRBJ1-1; v_gene: TRBV14; abundance: -; CDR3nt: TGTGCCAGCAGAGGGGATGGGTCCGGAGCTTTCTTT; CDR3aa: CASRGDGSGAFF
d_gene: -; j_gene: TRBJ2-7; v_gene: TRBV7-2; abundance: -; CDR3nt: TGTGCCAGCAGCTTAGACAGCTCCTACGAGCAGTACTTC; CDR3aa: CASSLDSSYEQYF
d_gene: TRBD2; j_gene: TRBJ2-2; v_gene: TRBV4-3; abundance: few; CDR3nt: TGCGCCAGCAGCCACCAGCGGGAGGGCCGTGACGGGGAGCTGTTTTTT; CDR3aa: CASSHQREGRDGELFF
d_gene: -; j_gene: TRBJ1-1; v_gene: TRBV4-1; abundance: -; CDR3nt: TGCGCCAGCAGCCAAGCTGAGACTGCGAACACTGAAGCTTTCTTT; CDR3aa: CASSQAETANTEAFF
d_gene: TRBD1; j_gene: TRBJ1-5; v_gene: TRBV19; abundance: few; CDR3nt: TGTGCCAGTAACGGACCCCCCGGGACAGGGGTAAGGCAGCCCCAGCATTTT; CDR3aa: CASNGPPGTGVRQPQHF
d_gene: TRBD2; j_gene: TRBJ2-7; v_gene: TRBV20-1; abundance: few; CDR3nt: TGCAGTGCCCTAAGCGGGAGGAGGGTGTACTTC; CDR3aa: CSALSGRRVYF
d_gene: -; j_gene: TRBJ2-5; v_gene: TRBV5-1; abundance: few; CDR3nt: TGCGCCAGCAGCTTGGGGCCGGGGAAAGAGACCCAGTACTTC; CDR3aa: CASSLGPGKETQYF
d_gene: -; j_gene: TRBJ2-7; v_gene: TRBV7-9; abundance: -; CDR3nt: TGTGCCAGCAGCTTAGGAGGGTCGCGGGAGCAGTACTTC; CDR3aa: CASSLGGSREQYF
d_gene: TRBD2; j_gene: TRBJ2-1; v_gene: TRBV28; abundance: -; CDR3nt: TGTGCCAGCATTACGGGAGGGTCTGAGCAGTTCTTC; CDR3aa: CASITGGSEQFF
d_gene: -; j_gene: TRBJ2-6; v_gene: TRBV5-1; abundance: -; CDR3nt: TGCGCCAGCCTCGGAGACGTAGTGAGTGGGGCCAACGTCCTGACTTTC; CDR3aa: CASLGDVVSGANVLTF
d_gene: -; j_gene: TRBJ2-3; v_gene: TRBV5-1; abundance: -; CDR3nt: TGCGCCAGCAGCTTCTATAGATCCGATACGCAGTATTTT; CDR3aa: CASSFYRSDTQYF
d_gene: -; j_gene: TRBJ2-5; v_gene: TRBV29-1; abundance: few; CDR3nt: TGCAGCGTCCCCACCGATAGCGCTCTCCAAGAGACCCAGTACTTC; CDR3aa: CSVPTDSALQETQYF
d_gene: -; j_gene: TRBJ1-3; v_gene: TRBV29-1; abundance: -; CDR3nt: TGCAGCGTTGCAACGGGGGGAAACACCATATATTTT; CDR3aa: CSVATGGNTIYF
d_gene: TRBD1; j_gene: TRBJ1-5; v_gene: TRBV29-1; abundance: -; CDR3nt: TGCAGCGTAAGACAGGGTGAGGAACCCCAGCATTTT; CDR3aa: CSVRQGEEPQHF
d_gene: -; j_gene: TRBJ2-1; v_gene: TRBV28; abundance: -; CDR3nt: TGTGCCAGCATCTCCATTGGGGGAGGGGGCAATGAGCAGTTCTTC; CDR3aa: CASISIGGGGNEQFF
d_gene: TRBD2; j_gene: TRBJ2-1; v_gene: TRBV5-1; abundance: -; CDR3nt: TGCGCCAGCAGCTTGGACAGGACTAGATCCTACAATGAGCAGTTCTTC; CDR3aa: CASSLDRTRSYNEQFF
d_gene: TRBD1; j_gene: TRBJ2-1; v_gene: TRBV7-2; abundance: few; CDR3nt: TGTGCCAGCAGCCTCGGACAGGGAGGTTACAATGAGCAGTTCTTC; CDR3aa: CASSLGQGGYNEQFF
d_gene: -; j_gene: TRBJ1-1; v_gene: TRBV18; abundance: -; CDR3nt: TGTGCCAGCTCACCAATCGGAGGGAACACTGAAGCTTTCTTT; CDR3aa: CASSPIGGNTEAFF
d_gene: TRBD1; j_gene: TRBJ2-5; v_gene: TRBV5-4; abundance: -; CDR3nt: TGTGCCAGCAGCTTACTACAGGGGCGGGAGACCCAGTACTTC; CDR3aa: CASSLLQGRETQYF
d_gene: -; j_gene: TRBJ2-3; v_gene: TRBV29-1; abundance: few; CDR3nt: TGCAGCGTATGGGGCGGGATGGCAGATACGCAGTATTTT; CDR3aa: CSVWGGMADTQYF
d_gene: -; j_gene: TRBJ1-5; v_gene: TRBV7-9; abundance: -; CDR3nt: TGTGCCAGCAGCCCGGGGGGGAGGCAACAGCCCCAGCATTTT; CDR3aa: CASSPGGRQQPQHF
d_gene: -; j_gene: TRBJ2-2; v_gene: TRBV6-5; abundance: -; CDR3nt: TGTGCCAGCAGTTACTCGAGTCCCGGGGAGCTGTTTTTT; CDR3aa: CASSYSSPGELFF
d_gene: TRBD1; j_gene: TRBJ2-7; v_gene: TRBV10-3; abundance: -; CDR3nt: TGTGCCATCATTGTCCCCCCACGGACAGGTTCTAACGAGCAGTACTTC; CDR3aa: CAIIVPPRTGSNEQYF
d_gene: -; j_gene: TRBJ1-6; v_gene: TRBV4-3; abundance: -; CDR3nt: TGCGCCAGCAGCCAAGGGGGAGGGAATAATTCACCCCTCCACTTT; CDR3aa: CASSQGGGNNSPLHF
d_gene: TRBD1; j_gene: TRBJ2-3; v_gene: TRBV29-1; abundance: few; CDR3nt: TGCAGCGTATCTAGGGGGCGCACAGATACGCAGTATTTT; CDR3aa: CSVSRGRTDTQYF
d_gene: TRBD1; j_gene: TRBJ2-2; v_gene: TRBV30; abundance: few; CDR3nt: TGTGCCTGGGGGGACAGGGGAGGCGCCGGGGAGCTGTTTTTT; CDR3aa: CAWGDRGGAGELFF
d_gene: -; j_gene: TRBJ1-6; v_gene: TRBV6-6; abundance: few; CDR3nt: TGTGCCAGCAGTTACGGGGCCTGGGTCGATTCACCCCTCCACTTT; CDR3aa: CASSYGAWVDSPLHF
d_gene: -; j_gene: TRBJ1-1; v_gene: TRBV4-2; abundance: few; CDR3nt: TGTGCCAGCAGCCAAGATGTTCGCAGGGCCCTTGAAGCTTTCTTT; CDR3aa: CASSQDVRRALEAFF
d_gene: TRBD1; j_gene: TRBJ2-4; v_gene: TRBV5-4; abundance: -; CDR3nt: TGTGCCAGCAGCCAGGACAGGGGGGACATTCAGTACTTC; CDR3aa: CASSQDRGDIQYF
d_gene: -; j_gene: TRBJ1-5; v_gene: TRBV5-1; abundance: -; CDR3nt: TGCGCCAGCAGCTTGGGGCAGGATAGCAATCAGCCCCAGCATTTT; CDR3aa: CASSLGQDSNQPQHF
d_gene: TRBD2; j_gene: TRBJ2-2; v_gene: TRBV9; abundance: few; CDR3nt: TGTGCCAGCAGCTCGACTAGCGGGACCGGGGAGCTGTTTTTT; CDR3aa: CASSSTSGTGELFF
d_gene: -; j_gene: TRBJ2-6; v_gene: TRBV4-3; abundance: -; CDR3nt: TGCGCCAGCAGCCAGAAGGACGGGGGACAGCCAATGAGGGGGGCCAACGTCCTGACTTTC; CDR3aa: CASSQKDGGQPMRGANVLTF
d_gene: -; j_gene: TRBJ2-1; v_gene: TRBV11-2; abundance: -; CDR3nt: TGTGCCAGCAGCTTAGGGGCGAACAGGGTAGTCGATGAGCAGTTCTTC; CDR3aa: CASSLGANRVVDEQFF
d_gene: -; j_gene: TRBJ1-2; v_gene: TRBV7-9; abundance: -; CDR3nt: TGTGCCAGCAGCTTAGTGGCCAGGGTCCGTGGCTACACCTTC; CDR3aa: CASSLVARVRGYTF
d_gene: -; j_gene: TRBJ2-5; v_gene: TRBV6-7; abundance: -; CDR3nt: TGTGCCAGCACCACCCTACTCCACCAGTACTTC; CDR3aa: CASTTLLHQYF
d_gene: -; j_gene: TRBJ2-7; v_gene: TRBV18; abundance: -; CDR3nt: TGTGCCAGCTCAAATGGAGACGAGCAGTACTTC; CDR3aa: CASSNGDEQYF
d_gene: TRBD1; j_gene: TRBJ1-4; v_gene: TRBV28; abundance: -; CDR3nt: TGTGCCAGCAGCCCACAGGGGTGGGAAAAACTGTTTTTT; CDR3aa: CASSPQGWEKLFF
d_gene: -; j_gene: TRBJ1-3; v_gene: TRBV15; abundance: few; CDR3nt: TGTGCCACCAGCGACGAATTTCAGGTCCTCGCTGGAAACACCATATATTTT; CDR3aa: CATSDEFQVLAGNTIYF
d_gene: TRBD2; j_gene: TRBJ2-7; v_gene: TRBV5-4; abundance: -; CDR3nt: TGTGCCAGCAGCTTGGAAGGGAGGGTTGACTACGAGCAGTACTTC; CDR3aa: CASSLEGRVDYEQYF
d_gene: -; j_gene: TRBJ2-5; v_gene: TRBV29-1; abundance: -; CDR3nt: TGCAGCGTTGAAGCCCGGGGGCACAGGGGCTGGGAGACCCAGTACTTC; CDR3aa: CSVEARGHRGWETQYF